These T cell receptor beta chains were read from a single sample in a study of OX40 agonist ivuxolimab in advanced cancers. The repertoire was sequenced with immunoSEQ multiplex PCR; TCRdb's copy has only in-frame clones and lacks some. This sample yields tens of thousands of clones, of which around 93% are seen a single time; around 2% belongs to the top ten. This material consisted of CD4+ or CD8+ T cells sorted from blood, taken in a trial of the OX40 agonist ivuxolimab. These receptors came from an adult with an advanced solid tumor such as melanoma, head and neck, liver or kidney cancer. Each CDR3 is given without its conserved first and last residue. A D gene is named only where the DNA matches it firmly. Clone size is given for some rows only: seen once, a few or many times, or a class if the clone is expanded.

V	J	size	D	CDR3
TRBV6-6	TRBJ1-4	.	TRBD1	ASTNNRDRGKLF
TRBV18	TRBJ1-1	.	.	ASSPDLNTEAF
TRBV9	TRBJ2-2	once	.	ASSVGITGELF
TRBV6-6	TRBJ2-1	.	.	ASSYGPTGDEQF
TRBV6-1	TRBJ2-7	.	TRBD1	ASRDRGPYEQY
TRBV5-1	TRBJ1-5	.	.	ASSFLGAENQPQH
TRBV18	TRBJ2-7	.	.	ASSPLPGTSSYEQY
TRBV5-8	TRBJ1-3	few	.	ASSLSGTMAGNTIY
TRBV19	TRBJ1-1	.	.	ASSIWTAANTEAF
TRBV27	TRBJ2-1	.	.	ASSLRRESYNEQF
TRBV10-3	TRBJ1-1	few	.	ATSAKENTEAF
TRBV5-6	TRBJ2-1	.	TRBD2	ASSLEGTSGSVYNEQF
TRBV7-2	TRBJ1-2	.	.	ASSPPGARNYGYT
TRBV4-3	TRBJ1-4	.	TRBD1	ASSQFTGGGEKLF
TRBV20-1	TRBJ2-5	.	.	SALLGPQY